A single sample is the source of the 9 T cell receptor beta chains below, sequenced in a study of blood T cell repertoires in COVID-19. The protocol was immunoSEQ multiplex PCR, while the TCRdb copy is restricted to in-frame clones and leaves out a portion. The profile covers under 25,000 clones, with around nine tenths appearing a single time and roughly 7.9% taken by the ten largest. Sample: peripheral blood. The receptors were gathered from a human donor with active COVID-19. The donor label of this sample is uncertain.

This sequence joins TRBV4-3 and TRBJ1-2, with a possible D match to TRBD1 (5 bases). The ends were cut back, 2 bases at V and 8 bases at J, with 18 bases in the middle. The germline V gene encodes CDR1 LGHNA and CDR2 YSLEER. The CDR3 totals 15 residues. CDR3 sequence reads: CASSQTHLGGTGYTF. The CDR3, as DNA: TGCGCCAGCAGCCAAACCCACCTCGGGGGGACGGGCTACACCTTC.

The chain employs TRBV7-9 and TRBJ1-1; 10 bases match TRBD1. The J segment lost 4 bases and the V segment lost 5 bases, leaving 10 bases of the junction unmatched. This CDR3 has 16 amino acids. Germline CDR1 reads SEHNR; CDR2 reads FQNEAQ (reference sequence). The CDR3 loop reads CASSRDRGGKVTEAFF. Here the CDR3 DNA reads TGTGCCAGCAGCCGGGACAGGGGTGGGAAAGTCACTGAAGCTTTCTTT.

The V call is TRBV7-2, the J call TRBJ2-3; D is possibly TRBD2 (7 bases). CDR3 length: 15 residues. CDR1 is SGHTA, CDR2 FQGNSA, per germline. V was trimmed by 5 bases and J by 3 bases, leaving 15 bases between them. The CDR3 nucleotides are TGTGCCAGCAGCCCTGGCGGGGGCAGGACAGATACGCAGTATTTT. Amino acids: CASSPGGGRTDTQYF.

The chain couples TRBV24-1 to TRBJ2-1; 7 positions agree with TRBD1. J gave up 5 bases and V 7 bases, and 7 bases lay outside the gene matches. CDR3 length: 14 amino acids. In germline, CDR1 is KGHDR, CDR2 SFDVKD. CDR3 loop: CATSRTGGDNEQFF. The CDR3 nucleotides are TGTGCCACCAGCCGGACAGGCGGAGACAATGAGCAGTTCTTC.

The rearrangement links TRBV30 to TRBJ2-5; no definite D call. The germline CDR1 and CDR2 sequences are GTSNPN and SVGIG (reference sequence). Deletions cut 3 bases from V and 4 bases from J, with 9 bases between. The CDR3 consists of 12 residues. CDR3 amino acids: CAWSPAGETQYF. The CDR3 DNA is TGTGCCTGGAGCCCCGCCGGAGAGACCCAGTACTTC.

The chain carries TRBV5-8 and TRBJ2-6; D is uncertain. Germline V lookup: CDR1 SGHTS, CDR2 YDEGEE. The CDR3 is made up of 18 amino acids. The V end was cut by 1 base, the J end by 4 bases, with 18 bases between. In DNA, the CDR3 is TGTGCCAGCAGCTTGATGGTCGGTCCCGAGGCGGGGGCCAACGTCCTGACTTTC. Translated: CASSLMVGPEAGANVLTF.

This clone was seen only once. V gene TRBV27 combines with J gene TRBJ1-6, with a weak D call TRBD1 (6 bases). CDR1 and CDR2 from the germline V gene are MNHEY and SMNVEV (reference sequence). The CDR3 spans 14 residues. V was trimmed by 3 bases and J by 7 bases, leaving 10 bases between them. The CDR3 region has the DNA TGTGCCAGCAGTTTCGGGGGGCTGAATTCACCCCTCCACTTT. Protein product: CASSFGGLNSPLHF.

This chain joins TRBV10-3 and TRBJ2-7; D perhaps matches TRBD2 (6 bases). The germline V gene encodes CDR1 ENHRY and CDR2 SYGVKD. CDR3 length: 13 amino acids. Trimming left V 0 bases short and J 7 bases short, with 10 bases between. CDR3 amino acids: CAISESHAGEQYF. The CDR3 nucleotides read TGTGCCATCAGTGAGTCCCATGCGGGAGAGCAGTACTTC.

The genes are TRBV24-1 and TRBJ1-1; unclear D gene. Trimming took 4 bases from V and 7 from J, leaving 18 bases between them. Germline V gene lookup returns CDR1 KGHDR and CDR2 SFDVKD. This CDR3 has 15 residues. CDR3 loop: CATSDPTIRGGEAFF. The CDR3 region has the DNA TGTGCCACCAGTGACCCCACGATCCGGGGAGGTGAAGCTTTCTTT.